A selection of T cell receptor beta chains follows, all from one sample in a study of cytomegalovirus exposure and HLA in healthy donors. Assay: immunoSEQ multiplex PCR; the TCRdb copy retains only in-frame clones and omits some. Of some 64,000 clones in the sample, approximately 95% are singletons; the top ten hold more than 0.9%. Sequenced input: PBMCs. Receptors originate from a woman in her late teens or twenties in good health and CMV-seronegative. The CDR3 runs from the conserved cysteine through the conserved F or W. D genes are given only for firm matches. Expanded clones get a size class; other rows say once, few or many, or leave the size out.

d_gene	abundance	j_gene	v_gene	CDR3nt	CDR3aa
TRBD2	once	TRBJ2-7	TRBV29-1	TGCAGCGTCACCGGGGGGGACTCCCCCTCCCCCGAGCAGTACTTC	CSVTGGDSPSPEQYF
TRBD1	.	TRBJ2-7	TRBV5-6	TGTGCCAGCAGCTGGGACAGGAGTACCTACGAGCAGTACTTC	CASSWDRSTYEQYF
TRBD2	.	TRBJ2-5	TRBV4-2	TGTGCCAGCAGCCAGGGGGGGGGACTAGCGGGAGTCCAAGAGACCCAGTACTTC	CASSQGGGLAGVQETQYF
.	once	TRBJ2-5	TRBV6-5	TGTGCCAGCAGTTACGGTCCGGGGGTGGGGACCCAGTACTTC	CASSYGPGVGTQYF
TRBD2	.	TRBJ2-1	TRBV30	TGTGCCTGGAGTACGGGGGGCTCCTACAATGAGCAGTTCTTC	CAWSTGGSYNEQFF
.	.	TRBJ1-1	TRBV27	TGTGCCAGCAGAAGAGAAACCAACACTGAAGCTTTCTTT	CASRRETNTEAFF
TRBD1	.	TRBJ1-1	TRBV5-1	TGCGCCAGCAGCGACCCCGGGACAGGCATGAACACTGAAGCTTTCTTT	CASSDPGTGMNTEAFF
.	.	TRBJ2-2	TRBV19	TGTGCCAGTACGGCGGGGGCGGGAGTGGCCGGGGAGCTGTTTTTT	CASTAGAGVAGELFF
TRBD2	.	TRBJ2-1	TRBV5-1	TGCGCCAGCAGCTTTTTTGTTAGGGGAGATGCACTAGCGGAAAAGAGCTCCTACAATGAGCAGTTCTTC	CASSFFVRGDALAEKSSYNEQFF
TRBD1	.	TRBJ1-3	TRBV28	TGTGCCAGCAGTTTATGGGACAGGGGATCTGGAAACACCATATATTTT	CASSLWDRGSGNTIYF
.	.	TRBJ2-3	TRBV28	TGTGCCAGCAGCGGGGGGCCGGGGGGCACAGATACGCAGTATTTT	CASSGGPGGTDTQYF
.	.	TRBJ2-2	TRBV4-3	TGCGCCAGCAGCCAATGGGCCAACACCGGGGAGCTGTTTTTT	CASSQWANTGELFF
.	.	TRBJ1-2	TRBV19	TGTGCCAGTAGTCGGGTGGAATATGGCTACACCTTC	CASSRVEYGYTF
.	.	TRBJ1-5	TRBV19	TGTGCCAGTACCCAACATAGCAATCAGCCCCAGCATTTT	CASTQHSNQPQHF
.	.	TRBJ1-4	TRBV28	TGTGCCAGCACCCCTCGGGGGAGGGGTGAAAAACTGTTTTTT	CASTPRGRGEKLFF
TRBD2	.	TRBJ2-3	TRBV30	TGTGCCTGGAGTGTACGGGGAGGGGCAGATACGCAGTATTTT	CAWSVRGGADTQYF
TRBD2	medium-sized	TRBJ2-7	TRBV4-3	TGCGCCAGCAGCCAAGATTGGGCTAGCGGGAGCGAGCAGTACTTC	CASSQDWASGSEQYF
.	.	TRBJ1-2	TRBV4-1	TGCGCCAGCAGCCAAGGCAGGGATGGGGTATACTATGGCTACACCTTC	CASSQGRDGVYYGYTF
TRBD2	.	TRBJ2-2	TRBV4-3	TGCGCCAGCAGCCAAGTACCAGCGGGGAACGCCGGGGAGCTGTTTTTT	CASSQVPAGNAGELFF
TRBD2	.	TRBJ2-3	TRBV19	TGTGCCAGCTGGGAGGGCGGCACAGATACGCAGTATTTT	CASWEGGTDTQYF
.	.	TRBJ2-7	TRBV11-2	TGTGCCAGCAGCTTATGGTCGGGCGAGCAGTACTTC	CASSLWSGEQYF
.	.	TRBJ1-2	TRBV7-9	TGTGCCAGCAGCTTAGTACCAGGGGAACACTCCTATGGCTACACCTTC	CASSLVPGEHSYGYTF
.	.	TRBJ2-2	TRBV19	TGTGCCAGTAGCCCGGCGGCCCGGGAGCTGTTTTTT	CASSPAARELFF
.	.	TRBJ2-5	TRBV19	TGTGCCAGTAGTATTGGGGCCCGGGAGACCCAGTACTTC	CASSIGARETQYF
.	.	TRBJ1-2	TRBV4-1	TGCGCCAGCAGCCAAGCCGCCGAAACGGACTATGGCTACACCTTC	CASSQAAETDYGYTF
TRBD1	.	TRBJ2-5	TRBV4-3	TGCGCCAGCAGCCAAGAGGCCGGGACAGGGGCAGAGACCCAGTACTTC	CASSQEAGTGAETQYF
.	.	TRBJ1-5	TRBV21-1	TGTGCCAGCAGCAAATTAGGGGGCAGGGGGCTTTGTCAGCCCCAGCATTTT	CASSKLGGRGLCQPQHF
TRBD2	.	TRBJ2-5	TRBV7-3	TGTGCCAGCAGCCCCCGGGGGGGTTTAGCGGGAGGGGAGTTGGAGACCCAGTACTTC	CASSPRGGLAGGELETQYF
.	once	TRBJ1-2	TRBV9	TGTGCCAGCAGCGTAGGGGGCAGCTCCCGAGGCTACACCTTC	CASSVGGSSRGYTF
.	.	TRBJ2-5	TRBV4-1	TGCGCCAGCAGCCAAGATGGGGGGCGGGGGGAGACCCAGTACTTC	CASSQDGGRGETQYF
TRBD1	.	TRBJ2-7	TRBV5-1	TGCGCCAGCAGCTTGGAACCGGGACAGGGTTACGAGCAGTACTTC	CASSLEPGQGYEQYF
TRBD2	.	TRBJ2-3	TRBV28	TGTGCCAGCACCCGAAGCGGGGGGAGCACAGATACGCAGTATTTT	CASTRSGGSTDTQYF
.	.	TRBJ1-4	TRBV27	TGTGCCAGCAGTTTATCGCGGCAGAGAAATGAAAAACTGTTTTTT	CASSLSRQRNEKLFF
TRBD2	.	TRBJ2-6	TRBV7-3	TGTGCCAGCAGCTTAATGGGGGGGTCCTCTGGGGCCAACGTCCTGACTTTC	CASSLMGGSSGANVLTF
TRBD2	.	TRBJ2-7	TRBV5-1	TGCGCCAGCAGCTTGTGGACTAGCACCTACGAGCAGTACTTC	CASSLWTSTYEQYF
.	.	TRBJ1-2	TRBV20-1	TGCAGTGCACCGACCGGGTATGGCTACACCTTC	CSAPTGYGYTF
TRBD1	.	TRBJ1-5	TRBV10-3	TGTGCCATGGGACAGGGCCCTAATCAGCCCCAGCATTTT	CAMGQGPNQPQHF
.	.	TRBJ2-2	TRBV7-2	TGTGCCAGCAGCTACGGGGGGCGGGGCACCGGGGAGCTGTTTTTT	CASSYGGRGTGELFF
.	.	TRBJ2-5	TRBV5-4	TGTGCCAGCAGCTCGGTGCCGGAAGAGACCCAGTACTTC	CASSSVPEETQYF
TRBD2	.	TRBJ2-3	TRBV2	TGTGCCAGCAGCGCCCTGGCTAGCGGGAGCACAGATACGCAGTATTTT	CASSALASGSTDTQYF
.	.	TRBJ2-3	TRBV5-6	TGTGCCAGCAGCTTGCGGAGTGGTGGGAGCCCCTACAGCACAGATACGCAGTATTTT	CASSLRSGGSPYSTDTQYF
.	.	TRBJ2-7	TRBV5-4	TGTGCCAGCAGCCTGTCCGGGAGTCACGAGCAGTACTTC	CASSLSGSHEQYF
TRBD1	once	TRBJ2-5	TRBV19	TGTGCCAGGCCCCGGGACAGCCCACCAGGGGAGACCCAGTACTTC	CARPRDSPPGETQYF
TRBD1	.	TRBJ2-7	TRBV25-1	TGTGCCAGCAGTGTACCGTGGGGACAGGGTTCCTACGAGCAGTACTTC	CASSVPWGQGSYEQYF
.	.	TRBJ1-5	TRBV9	TGTGCCAGCAGCGTAGACGGGTCAAATCAGCCCCAGCATTTT	CASSVDGSNQPQHF
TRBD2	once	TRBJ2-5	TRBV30	TGTGCCGGGAAACGGGGGGTTCGTGGGACCCAGTACTTC	CAGKRGVRGTQYF
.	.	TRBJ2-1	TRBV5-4	TGTGCCAGCAGCCCAGGGGGCGGGAGGGCCGGGGATGAGCAGTTCTTC	CASSPGGGRAGDEQFF
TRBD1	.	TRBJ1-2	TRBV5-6	TGTGCCAGCAGCGGGGACAGGGAGAACTATGGCTACACCTTC	CASSGDRENYGYTF
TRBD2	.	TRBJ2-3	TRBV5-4	TGTGCCAGCAGCAAAAACTCGGGAGGGAGCACAGATACGCAGTATTTT	CASSKNSGGSTDTQYF
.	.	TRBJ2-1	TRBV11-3	TGTGCCAGCAGCTTAGGGTCTAGTTGGAATGAGCAGTTCTTC	CASSLGSSWNEQFF
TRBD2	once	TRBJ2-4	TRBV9	TGTGCCAGCAGCCCCCCCGGGGGGGCCAAAAACATTCAGTACTTC	CASSPPGGAKNIQYF